A single sample gave rise to the 5 T cell receptor beta chains below, sequenced in a study of shared clonotypes between healthy human individuals. Profiling relied on immunoSEQ multiplex PCR, and the TCRdb table lists in-frame clones only, not all of them. The sample contains around 2.1 million clones, around 95% of which appear only once. The sequencing input was naive CD4+ T cells sorted from blood. Subset meaning: CD45RA+ positively selected. These receptor sequences come from a man aged 18 to 29 in good health.

Concerning this clone itself: The sample holds other DNA sequences that translate to the same CDR3. The rearrangement uses TRBV5-4 and TRBJ2-7, with TRBD1 matching 10 bases. Germline V gene sequence: CDR1 SGHNT, CDR2 YYREEE (reference sequence). The CDR3 is 14 amino acids. The V gene end was trimmed by 4 bases and the J gene end by 1 base; junction bases not matched to a gene: 2. In nucleotides, the CDR3 is TGTGCCAGCAGCCAGGACAGGGGGTCCTACGAGCAGTACTTC. Translating it yields CASSQDRGSYEQYF.

The chain is built from TRBV19 and TRBJ1-2; 7 nucleotides match TRBD1. V was clipped by 6 bases and J by 7 bases; unmatched bases: 11. The V gene's germline CDR1 is LNHDA and CDR2 SQIVND (reference sequence). This CDR3 is built from 14 residues. CDR3 coding DNA: TGTGCCAGTAGCAGGGACAGTCGGCCTCGTGGCTACACCTTC. As protein: CASSRDSRPRGYTF. Based on the CDR3 plus reference TRBV19 and TRBJ1-2, the full variable domain is DGGITQSPKYLFRKEGQNVTLSCEQNLNHDAMYWYRQDPGQGLRLIYYSQIVNDFQKGDIAEGYSVSREKKESFPLTVTSAQKNPTAFYLCASSRDSRPRGYTFGSGTRLTVV.

The DNA for the CDR3 is TGTGCCAGCACCGGCCTCATGGCGACAGATACGCAGTATTTT. It translates to CASTGLMATDTQYF. This chain uses TRBV2 with TRBJ2-3; no clear D gene. The germline CDR1 and CDR2 sequences are SNHLY and FYNNEI. The length of the CDR3 is 14 residues. Trimming took off 7 bases at V and 3 bases at J, with 14 bases between the two ends.

The CDR3 coding sequence is TGTGCCAGCAAACTGGGCACCGGGGAGCTGTTTTTT. Protein: CASKLGTGELFF. The chain links TRBV2 to TRBJ2-2; D gene ambiguous. Trimming took 7 bases from V and 4 from J, leaving 7 bases between them. The CDR3 totals 12 residues. Looked up from germline, CDR1 is SNHLY and CDR2 is FYNNEI.

This chain links TRBV28 with TRBJ2-5; D may be TRBD1 (5 bases). Germline V lookup: CDR1 MDHEN, CDR2 SYDVKM. CDR3 size: 14 residues. The germline V and J ends were trimmed by 3 bases and 2 bases, with 10 bases remaining between them. CDR3 nucleotides: TGTGCCAGCAGTTTTTGGGGCCCGCAAGAGACCCAGTACTTC. This sequence encodes CASSFWGPQETQYF.